This T cell receptor beta chain was observed in a study of T cells in Graves' hyperthyroidism and ophthalmopathy. On the study more broadly: The authors collected peripheral blood at initial diagnosis, before any treatment. Study conclusions and caveats: Blood shared most expanded thyroid clonotypes above 0.001.

It was RNA transcripts that yielded the amplified TCR beta CDR3 regions. First-round RT-PCR targeting the TCR CDR3 was performed with the HTBI primer set. TCRdb recomputed calls from the multiplex PCR reads with MiXCR, one row per CDR3 protein. Of roughly 710,000 distinct CDR3 sequences listed, around a third are singletons. The CDR3 covers 13 residues. V lost 1 base and J lost 5, with 9 bases in between. Germline V CDR1 and CDR2: LNHDA, SQIVND (reference sequence). This clonotype showed up many times. The antigen is undetermined. The sample taken for sequencing was blood. The rearrangement joins TRBV19 to TRBJ2-7, with a weak D call TRBD1 (5 bases). The sequence was collected from a woman in her thirties or forties with Graves' hyperthyroidism. For the CDR3, the DNA is TGTGCCAGTAGTATAGCAGGCAGGGACGAGCAGTACTTC. This sequence encodes CASSIAGRDEQYF.